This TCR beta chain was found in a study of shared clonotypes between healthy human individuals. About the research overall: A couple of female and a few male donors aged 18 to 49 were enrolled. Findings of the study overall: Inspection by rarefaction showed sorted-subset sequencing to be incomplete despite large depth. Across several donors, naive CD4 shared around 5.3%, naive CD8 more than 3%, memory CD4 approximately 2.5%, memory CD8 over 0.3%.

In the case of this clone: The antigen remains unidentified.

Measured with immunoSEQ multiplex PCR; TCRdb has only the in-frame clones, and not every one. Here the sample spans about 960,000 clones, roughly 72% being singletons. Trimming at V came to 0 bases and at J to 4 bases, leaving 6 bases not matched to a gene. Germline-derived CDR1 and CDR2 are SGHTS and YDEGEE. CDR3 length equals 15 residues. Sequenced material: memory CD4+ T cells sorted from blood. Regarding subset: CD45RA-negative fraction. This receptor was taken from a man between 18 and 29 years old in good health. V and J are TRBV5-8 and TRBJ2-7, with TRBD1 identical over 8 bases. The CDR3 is CASSLGQGWTYEQYF. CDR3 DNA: TGTGCCAGCAGCTTGGGACAGGGGTGGACATACGAGCAGTACTTC.